The clone carrying this T cell receptor beta chain occurred once. The CDR3 spans 12 residues. The germline V gene encodes CDR1 SEHNR and CDR2 FQNEAQ (reference sequence). The germline V and J ends were trimmed by 3 bases and 8 bases, with 8 bases remaining between them. This sample was taken from a study of technical replicates of blood from several donors. TCRdb keeps only in-frame clones here, not all; method: immunoSEQ multiplex PCR. The sample holds approximately 50,000 clones, about 82% seen once. J is TRBJ2-1 and V is TRBV7-9, with a possible D match to TRBD1 (5 bases). The TCR originated in a human donor in good health. Some clones in this sample may be carry-over from other donors' samples. Input material: PBMCs. CDR3: CASSFQGHEQFF. CDR3 sequence (DNA): TGTGCCAGCAGCTTCCAGGGCCATGAGCAGTTCTTC.